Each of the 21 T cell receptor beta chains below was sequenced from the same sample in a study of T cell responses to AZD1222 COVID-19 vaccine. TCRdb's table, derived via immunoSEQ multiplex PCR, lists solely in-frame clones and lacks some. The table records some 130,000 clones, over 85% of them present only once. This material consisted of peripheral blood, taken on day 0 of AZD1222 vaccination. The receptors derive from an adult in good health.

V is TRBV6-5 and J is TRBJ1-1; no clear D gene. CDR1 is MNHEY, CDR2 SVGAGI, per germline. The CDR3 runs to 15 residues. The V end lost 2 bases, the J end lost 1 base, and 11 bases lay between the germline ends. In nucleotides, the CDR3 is TGTGCCAGCAGTTACGACCCGAACCCGAACACTGAAGCTTTCTTT. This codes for CASSYDPNPNTEAFF.

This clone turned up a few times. CDR3 in amino acids: CAWSKRSTGELFF. Here the CDR3 DNA reads TGTGCCTGGAGTAAACGCAGCACCGGGGAGCTGTTTTTT. V is TRBV30 and J is TRBJ2-2; D not resolved. Germline CDR1 and CDR2: GTSNPN and SVGIG (reference sequence). The V end was cut by 2 bases, the J end by 4 bases, with 8 bases between. The length of the CDR3 is 13 residues.

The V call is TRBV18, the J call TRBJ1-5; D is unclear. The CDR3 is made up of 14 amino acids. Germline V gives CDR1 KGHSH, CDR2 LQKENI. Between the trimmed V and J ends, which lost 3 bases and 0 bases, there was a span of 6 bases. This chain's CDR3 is CASSPYNSNQPQHF. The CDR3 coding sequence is TGTGCCAGCTCACCTTATAATAGCAATCAGCCCCAGCATTTT. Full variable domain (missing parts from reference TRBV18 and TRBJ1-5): NAGVMQNPRHLVRRRGQEARLRCSPMKGHSHVYWYRQLPEEGLKFMVYLQKENIIDESGMPKERFSAEFPKEGPSILRIQQVVRGDSAAYFCASSPYNSNQPQHFGDGTRLSIL.

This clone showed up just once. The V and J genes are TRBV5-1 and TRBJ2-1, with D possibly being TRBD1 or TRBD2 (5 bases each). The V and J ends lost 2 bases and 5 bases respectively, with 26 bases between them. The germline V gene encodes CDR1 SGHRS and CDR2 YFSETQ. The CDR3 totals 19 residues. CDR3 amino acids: CASSLGRGTGQGPHNEQFF. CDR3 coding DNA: TGCGCCAGCAGCTTAGGACGGGGTACGGGGCAAGGACCACACAATGAGCAGTTCTTC.

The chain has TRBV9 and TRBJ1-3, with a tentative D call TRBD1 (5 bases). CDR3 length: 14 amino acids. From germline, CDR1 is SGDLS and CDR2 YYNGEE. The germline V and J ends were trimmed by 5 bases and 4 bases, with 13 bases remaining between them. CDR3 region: CASRGGDPGNTIYF. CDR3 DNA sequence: TGTGCCAGCAGGGGGGGGGATCCCGGAAACACCATATATTTT.

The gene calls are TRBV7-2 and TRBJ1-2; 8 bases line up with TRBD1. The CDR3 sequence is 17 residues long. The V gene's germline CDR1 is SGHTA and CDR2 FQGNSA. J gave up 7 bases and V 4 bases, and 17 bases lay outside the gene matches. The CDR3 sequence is CASSSPPDRDRGGGYTF. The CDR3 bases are TGTGCCAGCAGCTCCCCCCCGGACAGAGACAGGGGAGGTGGCTACACCTTC.

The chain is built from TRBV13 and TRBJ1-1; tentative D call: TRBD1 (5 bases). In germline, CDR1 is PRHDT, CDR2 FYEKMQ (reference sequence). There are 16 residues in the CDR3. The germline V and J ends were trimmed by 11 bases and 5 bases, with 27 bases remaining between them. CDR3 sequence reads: CAARAGGVRGRTEAFF. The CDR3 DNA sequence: TGTGCCGCCAGGGCGGGGGGAGTACGGGGTAGGACTGAAGCTTTCTTT.

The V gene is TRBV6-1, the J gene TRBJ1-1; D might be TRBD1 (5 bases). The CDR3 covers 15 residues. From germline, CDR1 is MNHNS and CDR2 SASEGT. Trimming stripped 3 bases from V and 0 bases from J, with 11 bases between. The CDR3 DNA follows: TGTGCCAGCAGTGAGGGCAGGGAACTGAACACTGAAGCTTTCTTT. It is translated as CASSEGRELNTEAFF.

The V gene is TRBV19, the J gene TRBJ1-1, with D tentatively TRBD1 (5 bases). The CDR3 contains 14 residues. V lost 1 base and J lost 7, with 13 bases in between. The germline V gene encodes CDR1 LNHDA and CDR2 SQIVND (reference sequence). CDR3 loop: CASSIGRDGREAFF. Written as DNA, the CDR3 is TGTGCCAGTAGTATAGGGAGGGACGGACGTGAAGCTTTCTTT.

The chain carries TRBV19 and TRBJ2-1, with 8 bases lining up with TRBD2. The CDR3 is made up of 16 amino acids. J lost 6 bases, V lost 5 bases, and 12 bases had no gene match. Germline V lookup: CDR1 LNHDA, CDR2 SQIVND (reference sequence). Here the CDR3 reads CASSASGTRGANEQFF. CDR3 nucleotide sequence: TGTGCCAGTAGTGCCTCCGGGACTAGGGGGGCCAATGAGCAGTTCTTC.

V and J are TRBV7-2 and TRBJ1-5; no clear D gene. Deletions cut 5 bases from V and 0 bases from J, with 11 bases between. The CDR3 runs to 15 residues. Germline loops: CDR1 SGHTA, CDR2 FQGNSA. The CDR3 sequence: CASSVVRGSNQPQHF. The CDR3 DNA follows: TGTGCCAGCAGCGTAGTAAGAGGTAGCAATCAGCCCCAGCATTTT.

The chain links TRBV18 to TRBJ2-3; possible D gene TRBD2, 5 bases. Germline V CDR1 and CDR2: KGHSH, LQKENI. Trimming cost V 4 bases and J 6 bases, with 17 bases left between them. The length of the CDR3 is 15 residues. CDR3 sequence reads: CASSLSRAPPDTQYF. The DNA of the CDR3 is TGTGCCAGCTCACTCTCGCGGGCGCCTCCGGATACGCAGTATTTT.

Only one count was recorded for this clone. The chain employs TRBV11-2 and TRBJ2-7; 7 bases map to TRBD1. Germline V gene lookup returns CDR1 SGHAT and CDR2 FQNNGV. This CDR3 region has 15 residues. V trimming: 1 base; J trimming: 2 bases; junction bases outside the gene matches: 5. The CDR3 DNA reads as TGTGCCAGCAGCTTAGCACAGGGGACGACCTACGAGCAGTACTTC. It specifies CASSLAQGTTYEQYF.

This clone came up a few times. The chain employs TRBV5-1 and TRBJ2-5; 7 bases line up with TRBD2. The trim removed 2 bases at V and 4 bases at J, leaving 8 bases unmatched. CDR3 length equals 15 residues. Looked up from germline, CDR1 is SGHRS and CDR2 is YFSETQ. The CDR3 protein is CASSLPGGAGETQYF. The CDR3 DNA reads TGCGCCAGCAGCTTACCGGGGGGAGCGGGAGAGACCCAGTACTTC.

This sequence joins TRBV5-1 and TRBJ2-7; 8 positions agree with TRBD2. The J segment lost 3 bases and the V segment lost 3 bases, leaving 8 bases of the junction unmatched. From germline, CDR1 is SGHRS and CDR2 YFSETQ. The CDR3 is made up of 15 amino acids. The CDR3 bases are TGCGCCAGCAGCTCACGCGGGGGGTCTGGCTACGAGCAGTACTTC. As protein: CASSSRGGSGYEQYF.

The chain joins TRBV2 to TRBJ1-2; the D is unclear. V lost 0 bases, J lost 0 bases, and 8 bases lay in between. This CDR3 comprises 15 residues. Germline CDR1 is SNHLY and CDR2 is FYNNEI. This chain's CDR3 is CASSEAGQSNYGYTF. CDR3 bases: TGTGCCAGCAGTGAAGCGGGCCAATCTAACTATGGCTACACCTTC.

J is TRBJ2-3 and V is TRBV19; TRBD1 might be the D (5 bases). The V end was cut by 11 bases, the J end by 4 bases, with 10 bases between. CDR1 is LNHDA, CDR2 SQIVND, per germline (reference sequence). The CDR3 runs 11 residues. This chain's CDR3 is CACSRADTQYF. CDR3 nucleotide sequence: TGTGCCTGCTCCAGGGCAGATACGCAGTATTTT.

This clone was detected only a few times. Here the CDR3 DNA reads TGCGCCAGCAGCAACCCCCCCTCGGGGGGATCAGCTGGGGCCAACGTCCTGACTTTC. Protein sequence: CASSNPPSGGSAGANVLTF. The genes are TRBV4-1 and TRBJ2-6; 7 bases align to TRBD2. V shed 5 bases and J 2 bases; nucleotides not matched to a gene: 15. Germline V CDR1 and CDR2: MGHRA, YSYEKL. CDR3 size: 19 residues.

CDR3 coding DNA: TGTGCCAGTAGTGCGGGCGAGGTGACCGAAGCTTTCTTT. Encoded protein: CASSAGEVTEAFF. This chain uses TRBV19 with TRBJ1-1; D is uncertain. CDR3 size: 13 residues. Germline lookup yields CDR1 LNHDA and CDR2 SQIVND (reference sequence). V lost 5 bases to trimming and J lost 8 bases, with 15 bases between them.

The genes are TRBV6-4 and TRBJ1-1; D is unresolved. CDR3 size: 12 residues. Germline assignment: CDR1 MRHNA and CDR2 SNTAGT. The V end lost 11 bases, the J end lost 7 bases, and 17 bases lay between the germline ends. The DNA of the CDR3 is TGTGCCGGTCAGTTAAACGTCGTTGAAGCTTTCTTT. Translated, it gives CAGQLNVVEAFF.

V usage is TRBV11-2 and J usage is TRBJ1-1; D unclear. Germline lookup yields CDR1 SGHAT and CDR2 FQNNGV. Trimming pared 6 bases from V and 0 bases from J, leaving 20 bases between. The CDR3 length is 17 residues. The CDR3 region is CASRSTPRTVMNTEAFF. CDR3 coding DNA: TGTGCCAGCAGATCAACCCCCAGGACGGTGATGAACACTGAAGCTTTCTTT. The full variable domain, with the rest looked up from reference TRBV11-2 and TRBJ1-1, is EAGVAQSPRYKIIEKRQSVAFWCNPISGHATLYWYQQILGQGPKLLIQFQNNGVVDDSQLPKDRFSAERLKGVDSTLKIQPAKLEDSAVYLCASRSTPRTVMNTEAFFGQGTRLTVV.